This TCR beta chain was retrieved from a study of T-cell memory formation after mild COVID-19. General study points: From day 15 to 85, contracting clones were balanced between CD4 and CD8, whereas later expanders leaned toward CD4+. Pre-infection memory harbored some responding clones, suggesting cross-reactive memory joined.

This clonotype was seen only a few times. The antigen is unknown. A 5'RACE reaction primed in the constant segment made cDNA libraries of TCR alpha and TCR beta, and these carried sample barcodes and UMIs. TCRdb itself ran the 5' RACE reads through MiXCR, one entry per CDR3 protein. Of some 450,000 distinct CDR3 sequences listed, roughly 17% were seen once; the top ten hold about a fifth. The sequenced sample consisted of PBMCs or a T cell subset sorted from them (not recorded which). The receptor was isolated from a man between 18 and 29 years old who had mild COVID-19 (a few samples of this study predate the infection). Cell type and time point are not known.

CDR3: CASLDGRTDTQYF. The CDR3 nucleotides are TGTGCCAGCCTAGATGGCCGCACAGATACGCAGTATTTT. The V gene is TRBV7-9, the J gene TRBJ2-3; D is ambiguous. Trimming took 8 bases from V and 1 from J, leaving 10 bases between them. Germline V gene lookup returns CDR1 SEHNR and CDR2 FQNEAQ (reference sequence). The CDR3 contains 13 residues.